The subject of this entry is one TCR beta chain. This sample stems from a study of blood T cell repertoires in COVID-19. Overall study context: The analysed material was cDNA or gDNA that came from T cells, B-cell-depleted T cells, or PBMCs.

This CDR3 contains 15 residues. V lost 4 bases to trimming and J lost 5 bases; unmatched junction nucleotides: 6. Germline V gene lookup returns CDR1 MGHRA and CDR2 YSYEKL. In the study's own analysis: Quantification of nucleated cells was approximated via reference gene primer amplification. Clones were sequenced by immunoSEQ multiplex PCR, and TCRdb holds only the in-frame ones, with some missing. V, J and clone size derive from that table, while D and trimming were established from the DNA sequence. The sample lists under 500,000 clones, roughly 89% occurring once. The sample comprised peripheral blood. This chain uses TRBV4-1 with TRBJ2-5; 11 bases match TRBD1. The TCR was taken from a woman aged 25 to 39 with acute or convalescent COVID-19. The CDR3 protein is CASSRGQGAGETQYF. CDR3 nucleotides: TGCGCCAGCAGCCGAGGACAGGGGGCCGGGGAGACCCAGTACTTC.